This T cell receptor (beta chain) was found in a study of T cell changes during pregnancy in multiple sclerosis (dated by TCRdb to between 2018 and 2020). About the investigation overall: The study looked at changes in the T cell repertoire across pregnancy in women with multiple sclerosis.

The junction carries 17 bases between V and J, which are trimmed by 2 bases and 4 bases respectively. The germline V gene provides CDR1 MGHRA and CDR2 YSYEKL. The CDR3 runs 16 amino acids, cysteine and phenylalanine included. Just CDR3 DNA is preserved here, 48 bases in frame from base 1. A single count supports this clone. The specificity of this receptor is unknown. No base-level quality is on record; no much larger clone is a single base apart. Library creation used the immunoSEQ multiplex PCR assay. In its TCRdb copy, this immuneACCESS table keeps in-frame sequences only and misses some clones. Where compared with another copy, unresolved V genes explain less than half of these, and the others have no known cause. The sample records around 63,000 clones, 85% to 95% of which are singletons. The biggest ten clones account for under 3.5% of the sample.

The rearrangement joined TRBV4-1 to TRBJ1-1; the D segment cannot be called with confidence. This TCR derives from a female donor in good health, enrolled as a control in a pregnancy study. The sample here was CD8+ T cells from peripheral blood mononuclear cells, taken in the third trimester of pregnancy. Here is the DNA: TGCGCCAGCAGCCAAATAGGCGGGTCGGTGAGCACTGAAGCTTTCTTT. This yields the protein CASSQIGGSVSTEAFF.